A selection of T cell receptor beta chains follows, all from one sample in a study of blood T cell repertoires in COVID-19. Sequenced by immunoSEQ multiplex PCR; TCRdb stores in-frame clones only, minus some. The repertoire holds some 290,000 clones, roughly 91% seen once, with 11% in the top ten. The sequencing input was peripheral blood. All receptors come from a woman in her twenties or thirties with COVID-19, enrolled during active disease. Both conserved end residues are part of each CDR3. A D gene is named only where the DNA matches it firmly. Clone size is shown for a subset of rows, as once, few, many or a class of expanded clone.

>TRBV30|.|TRBJ1-2|.
TGTGCCTGGAGTGACAGGGACTATGGCTACACCTTC
CAWSDRDYGYTF
>TRBV5-1|.|TRBJ1-1|.
TGCGCCAGCAGTGTATCTAGGAGAAGGAACACTGAAGCTTTCTTT
CASSVSRRRNTEAFF
>TRBV19|TRBD1|TRBJ1-6|.
TGTGCCGGAGAGTCAGGGGGCCTTAATTCACCCCTCCACTTT
CAGESGGLNSPLHF
>TRBV7-9|.|TRBJ1-2|.
TGTGCCAGCAGTCCCGGGTTGAACTATGGCTACACCTTC
CASSPGLNYGYTF
>TRBV19|TRBD1|TRBJ2-1|.
TGTGCCAGTAGCTGGGGGACAGTCGGGGAGCAGTTCTTC
CASSWGTVGEQFF
>TRBV28|TRBD1|TRBJ2-7|.
TGTGCCAGCTCCGACAGGGTCTACGAGCAGTACTTC
CASSDRVYEQYF
>TRBV5-1|TRBD1|TRBJ1-1|.
TGCGCCAGCAGTTCGAGGACAGGGGGGGACCCTGAAGCTTTCTTT
CASSSRTGGDPEAFF
>TRBV5-1|.|TRBJ2-2|.
TGCGCCAGCAGCTCCCCGGCAGGGGCCCTCCCCGGGGAGCTGTTTTTT
CASSSPAGALPGELFF
>TRBV5-1|TRBD1|TRBJ2-7|.
TGCGCCAGCAGCTTACCCGGGACAGGGCGCAACGAGCAGTACTTC
CASSLPGTGRNEQYF
>TRBV9|.|TRBJ1-2|.
TGTGCCAGCAGCGATCCCCCGGGGCAGGGGATCTATGGCTACACCTTC
CASSDPPGQGIYGYTF
>TRBV7-9|TRBD1|TRBJ1-1|.
TGTGCCAGCTTTCTACCTGGGACAGTCCTCACTGAAGCTTTCTTT
CASFLPGTVLTEAFF
>TRBV19|TRBD1|TRBJ2-7|once
TGTGCCAGCCTTCGACAGGGCCGAATCTCCTACGAGCAGTACTTC
CASLRQGRISYEQYF
>TRBV6-5|.|TRBJ2-7|.
TGTGCCAGCAGTTACTCAGGGGTCGAGCAGTACTTC
CASSYSGVEQYF
>TRBV6-1|.|TRBJ2-1|.
TGTGCCAGCAGAGAAGACCCGGACTCTCTTCGGAATGAGCAGTTCTTC
CASREDPDSLRNEQFF
>TRBV5-4|TRBD2|TRBJ2-5|once
TGTGCCAGCAGCTTGGAGACTAGCGGGCAAGGGACCCAGTACTTC
CASSLETSGQGTQYF
>TRBV19|TRBD1|TRBJ1-2|once
TGTGCCAGTAGTACGCGGACAGGGTGGAGTGGCTACACCTTC
CASSTRTGWSGYTF
>TRBV10-1|TRBD1|TRBJ1-1|.
TGCGCCAGCAAAGGACAGGCAAACACTGAAGCTTTCTTT
CASKGQANTEAFF
>TRBV4-1|.|TRBJ2-5|.
TGCGCCAGCAGCCAAGGGACTTCGTACCAAGAGACCCAGTACTTC
CASSQGTSYQETQYF
>TRBV3-1/TRBV3-2|TRBD2|TRBJ2-3|.
TGTGCCAGCAGCCAAGCAGTGACTAGCGGCACAGATACGCAGTATTTT
CASSQAVTSGTDTQYF
>TRBV7-7|TRBD2|TRBJ2-5|.
TGTGCCAGCAGGGCTAGCGGGGGGGACCAAGAGACCCAGTACTTC
CASRASGGDQETQYF
>TRBV11-2|TRBD1|TRBJ2-7|once
TGTGCCAGCAGCCTCGGACAGGGGGGCGAGCAGTACTTC
CASSLGQGGEQYF
>TRBV6-5|.|TRBJ1-1|once
TGTGCCAGCAGTTCCCAGCCGACAGTGAACACTGAAGCTTTCTTT
CASSSQPTVNTEAFF
>TRBV10-1|.|TRBJ2-1|.
TGCGCCAGCAGCGAGGAGCCTCAGGCGTACCAGTTCTTC
CASSEEPQAYQFF
>TRBV12-5|TRBD2|TRBJ2-2|once
TGTGCTAGTGGGGGACCAACTAGCGGGGGTAACACCGGGGAGCTGTTTTTT
CASGGPTSGGNTGELFF
>TRBV9|.|TRBJ2-7|.
TGTGCCAGCAGCGTAGGGCTGGGCCCCTCCTACGAGCAGTACTTC
CASSVGLGPSYEQYF
>TRBV5-3|.|TRBJ1-2|once
TGTGCCAGAAGCCTAGATGGCTACACCTTC
CARSLDGYTF
>TRBV6-6|.|TRBJ1-2|.
TGTGCCAGCAGTTACACATATCCGAACCCCTATGGCTACACCTTC
CASSYTYPNPYGYTF
>TRBV19|.|TRBJ2-5|.
TGTGCCAGTAGCTCAACGGGGGTCCAAAAAGAGACCCAGTACTTC
CASSSTGVQKETQYF
>TRBV5-1|TRBD1|TRBJ2-1|.
TGCGCCAGCAGGGGGGCCTTGGGACAGGGAGACAATGAGCAGTTCTTC
CASRGALGQGDNEQFF
>TRBV11-3|.|TRBJ2-3|once
TGTGCCAGCAGTAAGGGCTACCTGGGGGCCACAGATACGCAGTATTTT
CASSKGYLGATDTQYF
>TRBV4-1|TRBD1|TRBJ1-2|.
TGCGCCAGCAGCCAAGAGGGGGCAGGGGGACGTGGCTACACCTTC
CASSQEGAGGRGYTF
>TRBV5-1|TRBD2|TRBJ2-2|.
TGCGCCAGCAGCTTGGCGGCCCTCCCTAGCGGGGGGGCCGGGGAGCTGTTTTTT
CASSLAALPSGGAGELFF
>TRBV28|TRBD1|TRBJ2-3|.
TGTGCCAGCAGGGACAGGGGACCAGATACGCAGTATTTT
CASRDRGPDTQYF
>TRBV25-1|TRBD2|TRBJ2-5|.
TGTGCCAGCACGCCTAGCGGGGGCTACCAAGAGACCCAGTACTTC
CASTPSGGYQETQYF
>TRBV6-2/TRBV6-3|.|TRBJ1-5|.
TGTGCCAGCAGTTACGGGCAGATCAATCAGCCCCAGCATTTT
CASSYGQINQPQHF
>TRBV4-1|.|TRBJ2-7|few
TGCGCCAGCAGCCTATCGAAGTCGGGGGAGCAGTACTTC
CASSLSKSGEQYF
>TRBV3-1/TRBV3-2|TRBD2|TRBJ2-1|.
TGTGCCAGCAGCCAATCATTAACGGGGGGTGGGGAGCAGTTCTTC
CASSQSLTGGGEQFF
>TRBV7-2|TRBD2|TRBJ2-3|.
TGTGCCAGCAGGGGTGGACTAGCGGGGTGGGGCACAGATACGCAGTATTTT
CASRGGLAGWGTDTQYF
>TRBV5-5|.|TRBJ1-2|.
TGTGCCAGCAGCTTGGGGACAGTAATGATCGGCTACACCTTC
CASSLGTVMIGYTF
>TRBV19|TRBD1|TRBJ2-7|.
TGTGCCAGTAGTGTCCGGGACAGCTTCTACGAGCAGTACTTC
CASSVRDSFYEQYF
>TRBV2|.|TRBJ1-6|.
TGTGCCAGCAGCTACAGGGTCGCCAATTCACCCCTCCACTTT
CASSYRVANSPLHF
>TRBV19|.|TRBJ1-6|.
TGTGCCAGTAGTATTGAGGGTTATAATTCACTCCTCCACTTT
CASSIEGYNSLLHF
>TRBV6-5|TRBD1|TRBJ2-7|.
TGTGCCAGCCAGCGCCCAGGGGGCATCTCCTACGAGCAGTACTTC
CASQRPGGISYEQYF
>TRBV18|.|TRBJ1-2|few
TGTGCCAGCCAACAAGGGGCACATAACTATGGCTACACCTTC
CASQQGAHNYGYTF
>TRBV18|.|TRBJ2-4|.
TGTGCCAGCTCACCAAAGGGGCAGCTAGCCAAAAACATTCAGTACTTC
CASSPKGQLAKNIQYF
>TRBV9|.|TRBJ1-6|once
TGTGCCAGCAGCACAAGGGACACCTTCAGCTCCTATAATTCACCCCTCCACTTT
CASSTRDTFSSYNSPLHF
>TRBV27|.|TRBJ2-6|few
TGTGCCAGCAGTTCCTCCTCTGGGGCCAACGTCCTGACTTTC
CASSSSSGANVLTF
>TRBV18|TRBD1|TRBJ2-7|.
TGTGCCAGCTCACCCGACAGGGGGCAAGAGCAGTACTTC
CASSPDRGQEQYF
>TRBV7-9|.|TRBJ1-2|once
TGTGCCAGCACCCCCCCCGCGGGGAAGTATGGCTACACCTTC
CASTPPAGKYGYTF
>TRBV19|.|TRBJ2-7|.
TGTGCCAGTAGTATCTCATCAGGGCCGATGTACTTC
CASSISSGPMYF
>TRBV5-6|.|TRBJ1-2|.
TGTGCCAGCAGCTTGGGGCGGGGAAGGGATAGGATCGACTATGGCTACACCTTC
CASSLGRGRDRIDYGYTF
>TRBV10-1|TRBD2|TRBJ2-3|.
TGCGCCAGCAGTGGTAAAGAGGGACTAACCTACACAGATACGCAGTATTTT
CASSGKEGLTYTDTQYF
>TRBV19|.|TRBJ2-1|.
TGTGCCAGTGGGCGGGGTAGGAATGAGCAGTTCTTC
CASGRGRNEQFF
>TRBV7-6|TRBD1|TRBJ1-6|.
TGTGCCAGCAGCTCGGGGACAGGGCTAAATTCACCCCTCCACTTT
CASSSGTGLNSPLHF